This T cell receptor (beta chain) appears in the sequencing data of a study of PD-1 blockade in classical Hodgkin lymphoma. General study points: No one has yet defined what causes the repertoire differences, which may be disease activity or prior therapy. TCR diversity at baseline was reported to be reduced in newly diagnosed patients relative to healthy donors. Patients starting nivolumab less than 1 year after ASCT had lower diversity and were excluded from later analyses. Complete responders had baseline diversity similar to newly diagnosed patients.

Every one of the patients relapsed after autologous stem cell transplantation (brentuximab vedotin exposure was variable). Germline trimming cut 5 bases from V and 0 bases from J; bases unmatched to any gene: 4. The CDR3 spans 16 residues. Germline V lookup: CDR1 SGHAT, CDR2 FQNNGV. To note about this clone: Its antigen is not identified.

Profiling relied on immunoSEQ multiplex PCR, and the TCRdb table lists in-frame clones only, not all of them. The sample has around 24,000 clones, approximately 64% seen once. This chain links TRBV11-2 with TRBJ1-5, with 10 bases lining up with TRBD1. Source: peripheral blood mononuclear cells (PBMCs), taken before the second cycle of nivolumab. This receptor was taken from a human donor with classical Hodgkin lymphoma. DNA of the CDR3: TGTGCCAGCAGCCTGACAGGGGGCCATAGCAATCAGCCCCAGCATTTT. Protein sequence: CASSLTGGHSNQPQHF.